This TCR beta chain is from a study of Ad26.COV2.S vaccination and SARS-CoV-2 variants. Clones were read by immunoSEQ multiplex PCR, and TCRdb kept only the in-frame ones, dropping some. The sample shows 240,000 or so clones, 85% to 90% of them seen only once. CDR1 and CDR2 (germline): SNHLY, FYNNEI. The CDR3 sequence is 15 residues long. Between the trimmed V and J ends, which lost 0 bases and 6 bases, there was a span of 11 bases. Treatment defined: 15 to 20 received Ad26.COV2.S at low or high dose, single or two shots; 5 received placebo; per-sample allocation not given. Repertoires come from day 63 after the first vaccine or placebo injection.

This clonotype was sampled from a person aged 18-65 years who received the Ad26.COV2.S COVID-19 vaccine or a placebo. The sequenced sample was peripheral blood, obtained in a trial of Ad26.COV2.S vaccine versus placebo. The chain combines TRBV2 with TRBJ1-4; tentatively, D is TRBD1 (6 bases). The CDR3 loop is CASSEAGGVDEKLFF. The CDR3 nucleotides are TGTGCCAGCAGTGAAGCAGGGGGGGTGGATGAAAAACTGTTTTTT.